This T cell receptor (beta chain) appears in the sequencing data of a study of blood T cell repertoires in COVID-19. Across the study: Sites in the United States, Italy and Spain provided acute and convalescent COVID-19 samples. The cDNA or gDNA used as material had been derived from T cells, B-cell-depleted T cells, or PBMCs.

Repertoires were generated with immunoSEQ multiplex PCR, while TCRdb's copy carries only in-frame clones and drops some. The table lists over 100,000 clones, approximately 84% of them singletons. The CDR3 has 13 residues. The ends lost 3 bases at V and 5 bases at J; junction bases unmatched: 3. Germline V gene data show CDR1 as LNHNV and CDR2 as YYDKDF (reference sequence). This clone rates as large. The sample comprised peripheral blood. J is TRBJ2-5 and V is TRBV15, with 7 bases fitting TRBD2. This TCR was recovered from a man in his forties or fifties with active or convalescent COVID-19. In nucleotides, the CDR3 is TGTGCCACCAGCAGTATAGCGGGTGAGACCCAGTACTTC. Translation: CATSSIAGETQYF.